The 27 T cell receptor beta chains presented below share a single source sample, sequenced in a study of T and B cells in COVID-19 patients. Multiplex PCR with BIOMED2 TRB-A/B primer pools amplified TRB rearrangements. TCRdb re-called the multiplex PCR reads through MiXCR, storing one row per CDR3 protein. The table has around 10,000 distinct CDR3 sequences, around 30% seen once. TRB was amplified from around 250-460 ng of blood genomic DNA. Material for sequencing was blood. The receptors shown here come from a human donor who had recovered from COVID-19.

About this clonotype: This may come from a read error, since a much larger clone is one base off. V usage is TRBV5-6 and J usage is TRBJ2-1; D call uncertain. This CDR3 is built from 17 residues. In germline, CDR1 is SGHDT, CDR2 YYEEEE. With 4 bases removed from V and 2 bases from J, the gap between germline ends came to 19 bases. CDR3 DNA sequence: TGTGCCAGCAGCAAGGACGGTCCCGAGGCCGCCTACAATGAGCAGTTCTTC. This codes for CASSKDGPEAAYNEQFF. The entire variable domain, with the rest obtained from reference TRBV5-6 and TRBJ2-1, is as follows: DAGVTQSPTHLIKTRGQQVTLRCSPKSGHDTVSWYQQALGQGPQFIFQYYEEEERQRGNFPDRFSGHQFPNYSSELNVNALLLGDSALYLCASSKDGPEAAYNEQFFGPGTRLTVL.

Relative to its sample, this clonotype is medium-sized. This chain joins TRBV6-5 and TRBJ2-3; D uncertain. The CDR3 covers 12 residues. Deletions cut 6 bases from V and 0 bases from J, with 4 bases between. In germline, CDR1 is MNHEY, CDR2 SVGAGI. This chain's CDR3 is CASSLSTDTQYF. In nucleotides, the CDR3 is TGTGCCAGCAGCCTGAGCACAGATACGCAGTATTTT.

The chain couples TRBV11-1 to TRBJ1-5, with D uncertain. Germline V lookup: CDR1 SGHAT, CDR2 FQDESV (reference sequence). CDR3 length equals 12 residues. The germline V and J ends were trimmed by 1 base and 4 bases, with 2 bases remaining between them. The CDR3 here is CASSLGNQPQHF. In DNA form, the CDR3 reads TGTGCCAGCAGCTTAGGGAATCAGCCCCAGCATTTT.

This clonotype has just a few counts. J is TRBJ1-6 and V is TRBV6-5, with no clear D. V was clipped by 6 bases and J by 12 bases, with 30 bases between them. CDR3 length equals 18 residues. From germline, CDR1 is MNHEY and CDR2 SVGAGI. CDR3 DNA sequence: TGTGCCAGCAGCACCGGGCAGGTCGGAGTGGGCACTTGGTTACCCCTCCACTTT. It translates to CASSTGQVGVGTWLPLHF.

This clonotype is labeled medium-sized. The chain couples TRBV13 to TRBJ2-2; D might be TRBD2 (6 bases). CDR1 and CDR2 from the germline V gene are PRHDT and FYEKMQ (reference sequence). The CDR3 runs to 16 residues. V lost 5 bases and J 5 bases, leaving 18 bases between the germline ends. The DNA of the CDR3 is TGTGCCAGCAGCGAACTGGCGCGGGGATTAACCGGGGAGCTGTTTTTT. Amino acids: CASSELARGLTGELFF.

The rearrangement uses TRBV27 and TRBJ1-3; D is uncertain. Germline loops: CDR1 MNHEY, CDR2 SMNVEV (reference sequence). V shed 6 bases and J shed 9 bases, with 15 bases lying between them. This CDR3 is built from 13 residues. The CDR3 loop is CASRPQVTGTIYF. Written as DNA, the CDR3 is TGTGCCAGCAGGCCCCAAGTGACGGGCACCATATATTTT.

The chain links TRBV6-1 to TRBJ1-2, with D perhaps matching TRBD1 (6 bases). CDR1 and CDR2 (germline): MNHNS, SASEGT. The CDR3 covers 16 residues. Trimming shortened V by 10 bases and J by 5 bases, and 26 bases separated the two germline ends. The CDR3: CAIKQQGPSESYGYTF. As DNA, the CDR3 is TGTGCCATCAAACAACAGGGCCCCTCTGAATCTTATGGCTACACCTTC.

About this clonotype: Since a much larger clone is just one base distant, this may be a read error. CDR3 loop: CASSAGFSGGPDSTNTGELFF. CDR3 nucleotides: TGTGCCAGTAGTGCAGGCTTTTCGGGGGGGCCCGACAGCACTAACACCGGGGAGCTGTTTTTT. The chain links TRBV19 to TRBJ2-2; TRBD2 aligns across 8 bases. After removal of 5 bases from V and 2 bases from J, the junction contained 22 bases not matched to a gene. CDR1 is LNHDA and CDR2 is SQIVND in the germline V gene (reference sequence). This CDR3 contains 21 residues.

About this clonotype: One end of the junction fails to match germline, which may point to a read error. The chain joins TRBV7-7 to TRBJ2-1; 8 bases match TRBD2. There are 16 residues in the CDR3. In germline, CDR1 is SSHAT, CDR2 FNYEAQ (reference sequence). The chain's CDR3 is CASTLTAGAPYNEQFF. For the CDR3, the DNA is TGTGCTAGCACCCTGACAGCGGGAGCCCCCTACAATGAGCAGTTCTTC.

This clonotype qualifies as medium-sized (0.01 to 0.1%). This chain uses TRBV19 with TRBJ2-3, with a tentative D call TRBD2 (5 bases). Looked up from germline, CDR1 is LNHDA and CDR2 is SQIVND (reference sequence). This CDR3 is built from 14 residues. V lost 6 bases, J lost 4 bases, and 14 bases lay in between. Here the CDR3 reads CASRRTDYADTQYF. The CDR3 DNA follows: TGTGCCAGTAGGAGGACCGACTATGCAGATACGCAGTATTTT.

In its sample, this clonotype is medium-sized. The chain carries TRBV11-1 and TRBJ2-6; no clear D gene. CDR1 is SGHAT, CDR2 FQDESV, per germline (reference sequence). The CDR3 has 16 residues. V dropped 0 bases and J dropped 1 base, with 7 bases sitting between them. CDR3 DNA sequence: TGTGCCAGCAGCTTAGCGCGCAGTTCTGGGGCCAACGTCCTGACTTTC. It yields the protein CASSLARSSGANVLTF.

This clonotype is termed medium-sized. The rearrangement joins TRBV27 to TRBJ2-5; 8 positions match TRBD2. The CDR3 totals 13 residues. Trimming cost V 6 bases and J 3 bases; bases outside gene matches: 3. Germline CDR1 reads MNHEY; CDR2 reads SMNVEV (reference sequence). The CDR3 coding sequence is TGTGCCAGCAGAAGCGGGAGAGAAGAGACCCAGTACTTC. As protein: CASRSGREETQYF.

By share, this clonotype ranks as medium-sized (0.01 to 0.1%). V and J are TRBV15 and TRBJ2-1; weak D call: TRBD2 (6 bases). With 5 bases removed from V and 4 bases from J, the gap between germline ends came to 12 bases. The CDR3 spans 14 residues. Germline V gene data show CDR1 as LNHNV and CDR2 as YYDKDF (reference sequence). The CDR3 DNA sequence: TGTGCCACCAGCGGGACTGGCCCTTACAATGAGCAGTTCTTC. Translation gives CATSGTGPYNEQFF.

Within the sample, this clonotype is medium-sized (0.01 to 0.1%). The genes are TRBV6-6 and TRBJ2-1; 7 bases are a match to TRBD1. The CDR3 contains 15 residues. The V gene's germline CDR1 is MNHNY and CDR2 SVGAGI (reference sequence). V shed 7 bases, J shed 5 bases, and the junction held 11 bases outside the gene matches. The CDR3 DNA is TGTGCCAGCACCAAAGGGAGAGGACAGGACAATGAGCAGTTCTTC. It yields the protein CASTKGRGQDNEQFF.

In this sample, this clonotype turned up a few times. The rearrangement joins TRBV30 to TRBJ1-1; possibly TRBD1 for D (5 bases). The CDR3 covers 12 residues. With 8 bases removed from V and 3 bases from J, the gap between germline ends came to 13 bases. Germline V gives CDR1 GTSNPN, CDR2 SVGIG (reference sequence). The chain's CDR3 is CALRGGDTEAFF. In DNA form, the CDR3 reads TGTGCCCTTCGCGGGGGGGACACTGAAGCTTTCTTT.

In its sample, this clonotype is medium-sized. The genes are TRBV19 and TRBJ1-5; D possibly corresponds to TRBD1 (5 bases). Germline V lookup: CDR1 LNHDA, CDR2 SQIVND (reference sequence). This CDR3 has 15 residues. V was pared by 0 bases and J by 8 bases, with 14 bases between. CDR3 in amino acids: CASSIDGRAMEPQHF. CDR3 nucleotide sequence: TGTGCCAGTAGTATAGATGGCAGGGCTATGGAGCCCCAGCATTTT.

By its share, this clonotype is medium-sized (0.01 to 0.1%). The chain uses TRBV12-3 or TRBV12-4 and TRBJ2-7; D is unclear. V was cut by 6 bases and J by 6 bases, with 12 bases left in between. This CDR3 has 12 amino acids. This chain's CDR3 is CASSRLGSEQYF. For the CDR3, the DNA is TGTGCCAGCAGCCGCCTAGGTTCCGAGCAGTACTTC.

The chain uses TRBV19 and TRBJ2-2, with 13 bases that match TRBD2. Per germline, CDR1 LNHDA and CDR2 SQIVND (reference sequence). The junction had 3 bases not matched to a gene; V was cut back by 4 bases and J by 4 bases. The CDR3 runs to 16 residues. CDR3 DNA: TGTGCCAGTAGTAAACTAGCGGGAGGGAGCACCGGGGAGCTGTTTTTT. Amino acid sequence: CASSKLAGGSTGELFF.

By sample fraction, this clonotype is medium-sized. The chain is built from TRBV27 and TRBJ2-1; 7 bases fit TRBD2. The J segment lost 7 bases and the V segment lost 3 bases, leaving 6 bases of the junction unmatched. The CDR3 totals 14 residues. The germline gives CDR1 MNHEY, CDR2 SMNVEV (reference sequence). CDR3 sequence reads: CASSFRLAVNEQFF. CDR3 DNA sequence: TGTGCCAGCAGTTTTCGCCTAGCGGTAAATGAGCAGTTCTTC.

By share, this clonotype ranks as medium-sized. This chain joins TRBV29-1 and TRBJ2-3, with 9 bases lining up with TRBD2. The V segment lost 4 bases and the J segment 4 bases; nucleotides outside the gene matches: 12. Germline CDR1 is SQVTM and CDR2 is ANQGSEA. The CDR3 is 16 amino acids. CDR3 nucleotides: TGCAGCGTTGGAAGGGGTAGCGGGAGTGTGGCAGATACGCAGTATTTT. Translated: CSVGRGSGSVADTQYF.

By proportion, this clonotype is medium-sized. V gene TRBV6-2 or TRBV6-3 combines with J gene TRBJ2-1; possibly TRBD1 for D (5 bases). The CDR3 runs to 13 residues. Germline loops: CDR1 MNHEY, CDR2 SVGEGT. V lost 7 bases and J lost 5, with 12 bases in between. Written as DNA, the CDR3 is TGTGCCAGCAACACCCCCAGGGACAATGAGCAGTTCTTC. Protein sequence: CASNTPRDNEQFF.

The CDR3 is CASSTGTGGWETQYF. The DNA for the CDR3 is TGCGCCAGCAGCACCGGGACAGGGGGCTGGGAGACCCAGTACTTC. The J gene is TRBJ2-5, the V gene TRBV5-1, with 12 bases fitting TRBD1. This CDR3 spans 15 amino acids. CDR1 and CDR2 (germline): SGHRS, YFSETQ. V gave up 4 bases and J gave up 5 bases; unmatched junction bases: 6.

The chain links TRBV5-1 to TRBJ2-3, with D unresolved. The germline V gene has CDR1 SGHRS and CDR2 YFSETQ. V dropped 5 bases and J dropped 6 bases, with 13 bases sitting between them. The length of the CDR3 is 13 residues. CDR3 amino acids: CASSPQLTDTQYF. CDR3 DNA sequence: TGCGCCAGCAGTCCCCAGTTGACCGATACGCAGTATTTT.

The chain has TRBV18 and TRBJ2-3; perhaps TRBD1 as D (5 bases). Germline lookup yields CDR1 KGHSH and CDR2 LQKENI. The CDR3 loop spans 14 amino acids. V was clipped by 1 base and J by 4 bases, with 9 bases between them. The CDR3 here is CASSPLQTADTQYF. The CDR3 DNA reads as TGTGCCAGCTCACCACTCCAGACAGCAGATACGCAGTATTTT.

This clonotype was observed a few times. The chain couples TRBV18 to TRBJ2-2, with TRBD1 as a possible D gene (5 bases). The CDR3 totals 15 residues. Germline V gene lookup returns CDR1 KGHSH and CDR2 LQKENI. Trimming took 3 bases from V and 5 from J, leaving 13 bases between them. CDR3 DNA sequence: TGTGCCAGCTCACCGGACATAGCAAGTACCGGGGAGCTGTTTTTT. Its protein is CASSPDIASTGELFF.

This clonotype is categorized as medium-sized. The chain combines TRBV18 with TRBJ2-1, with D uncertain. Looked up from germline, CDR1 is KGHSH and CDR2 is LQKENI. Trimming took off 8 bases at V and 5 bases at J, with 13 bases between the two ends. CDR3 length equals 13 residues. In DNA form, the CDR3 reads TGTGCCAGCGCAAAGATCGAAGACAATGAGCAGTTCTTC. As protein: CASAKIEDNEQFF. Combining the CDR3 with reference TRBV18 and TRBJ2-1 gives the whole variable domain NAGVMQNPRHLVRRRGQEARLRCSPMKGHSHVYWYRQLPEEGLKFMVYLQKENIIDESGMPKERFSAEFPKEGPSILRIQQVVRGDSAAYFCASAKIEDNEQFFGPGTRLTVL.

This clonotype counts as medium-sized. J is TRBJ1-4 and V is TRBV12-3 or TRBV12-4; D gene ambiguous. This CDR3 is built from 13 residues. Trimming removed 3 bases from V and 8 bases from J, with 10 bases in between. The CDR3 bases are TGTGCCAGCAGTTTCACGACCGGGGAAAAACTGTTTTTT. It codes for CASSFTTGEKLFF.